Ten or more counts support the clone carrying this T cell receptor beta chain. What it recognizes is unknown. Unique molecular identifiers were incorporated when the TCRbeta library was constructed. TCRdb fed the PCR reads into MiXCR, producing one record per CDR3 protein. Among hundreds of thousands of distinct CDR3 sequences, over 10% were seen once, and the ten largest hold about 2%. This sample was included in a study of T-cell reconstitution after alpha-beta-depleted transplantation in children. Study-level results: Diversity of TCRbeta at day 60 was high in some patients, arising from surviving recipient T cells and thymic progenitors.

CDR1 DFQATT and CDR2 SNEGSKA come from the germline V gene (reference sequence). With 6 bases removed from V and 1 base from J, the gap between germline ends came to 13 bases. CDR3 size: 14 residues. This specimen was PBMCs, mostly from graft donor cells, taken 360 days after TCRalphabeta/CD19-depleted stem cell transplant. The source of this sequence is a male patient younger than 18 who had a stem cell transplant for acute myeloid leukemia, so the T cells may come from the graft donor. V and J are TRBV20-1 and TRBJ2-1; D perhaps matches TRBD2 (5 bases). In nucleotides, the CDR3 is TGCAGTGCCGCTCGAGGGCGATCCTACAATGAGCAGTTCTTC. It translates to CSAARGRSYNEQFF.